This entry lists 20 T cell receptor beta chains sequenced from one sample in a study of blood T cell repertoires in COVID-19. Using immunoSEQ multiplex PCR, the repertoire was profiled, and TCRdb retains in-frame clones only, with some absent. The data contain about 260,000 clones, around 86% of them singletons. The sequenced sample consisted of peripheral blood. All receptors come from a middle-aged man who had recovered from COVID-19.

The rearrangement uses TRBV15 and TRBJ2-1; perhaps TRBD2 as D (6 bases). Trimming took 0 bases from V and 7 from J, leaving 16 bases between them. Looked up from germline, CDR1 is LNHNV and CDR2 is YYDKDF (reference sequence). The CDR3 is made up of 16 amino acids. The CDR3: CATSRDLAGSLNEQFF. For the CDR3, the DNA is TGTGCCACCAGCAGAGATCTTGCGGGAAGTTTGAATGAGCAGTTCTTC.

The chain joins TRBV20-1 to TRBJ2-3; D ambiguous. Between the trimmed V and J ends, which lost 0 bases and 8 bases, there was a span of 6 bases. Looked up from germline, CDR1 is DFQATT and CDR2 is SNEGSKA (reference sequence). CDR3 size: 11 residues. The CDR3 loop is CSARDSVTQYF. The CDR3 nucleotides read TGCAGTGCTAGAGATTCAGTTACGCAGTATTTT.

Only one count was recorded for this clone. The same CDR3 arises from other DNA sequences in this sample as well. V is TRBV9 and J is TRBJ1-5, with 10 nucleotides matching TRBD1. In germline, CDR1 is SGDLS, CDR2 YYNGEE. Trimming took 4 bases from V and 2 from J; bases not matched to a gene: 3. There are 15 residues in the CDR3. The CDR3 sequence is CASSPGTGGNQPQHF. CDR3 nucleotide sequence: TGTGCCAGCAGCCCCGGGACAGGGGGCAATCAGCCCCAGCATTTT.

CDR3: CASSYSRNTEAFF. The CDR3 coding sequence is TGTGCCAGCAGTTACTCGAGGAACACTGAAGCTTTCTTT. V is TRBV6-6 and J is TRBJ1-1; unclear D gene. The CDR3 sequence is 13 residues long. Trimming removed 0 bases from V and 1 base from J, with 3 bases in between. Germline CDR1 and CDR2: MNHNY and SVGAGI (reference sequence).

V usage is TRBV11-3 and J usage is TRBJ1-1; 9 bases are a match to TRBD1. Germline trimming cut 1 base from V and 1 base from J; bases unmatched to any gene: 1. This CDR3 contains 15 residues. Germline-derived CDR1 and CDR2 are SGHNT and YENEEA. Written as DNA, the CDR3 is TGTGCCAGCAGCTTAGGGACAGGGGAGAACACTGAAGCTTTCTTT. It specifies CASSLGTGENTEAFF.

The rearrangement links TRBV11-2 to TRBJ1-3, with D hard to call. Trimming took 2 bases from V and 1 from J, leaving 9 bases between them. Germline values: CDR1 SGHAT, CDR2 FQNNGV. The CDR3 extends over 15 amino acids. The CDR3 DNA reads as TGTGCCAGCAGCTTAACTCGCGGATCTGGAAACACCATATATTTT. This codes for CASSLTRGSGNTIYF. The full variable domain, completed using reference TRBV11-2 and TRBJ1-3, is EAGVAQSPRYKIIEKRQSVAFWCNPISGHATLYWYQQILGQGPKLLIQFQNNGVVDDSQLPKDRFSAERLKGVDSTLKIQPAKLEDSAVYLCASSLTRGSGNTIYFGEGSWLTVV.

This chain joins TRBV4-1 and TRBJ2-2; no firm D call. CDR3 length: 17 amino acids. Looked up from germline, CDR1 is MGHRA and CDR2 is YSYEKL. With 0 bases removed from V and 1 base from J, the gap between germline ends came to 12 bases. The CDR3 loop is CASSQDLPAMNTGELFF. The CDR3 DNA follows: TGCGCCAGCAGCCAAGATCTGCCCGCGATGAACACCGGGGAGCTGTTTTTT.

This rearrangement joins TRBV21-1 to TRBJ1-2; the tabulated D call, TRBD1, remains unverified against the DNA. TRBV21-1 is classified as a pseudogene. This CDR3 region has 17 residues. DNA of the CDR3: TGTGCCAGCAGCGACCGGGACAGCGCCTTGATCTATTATGGCTACACCTTC. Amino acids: CASSDRDSALIYYGYTF.

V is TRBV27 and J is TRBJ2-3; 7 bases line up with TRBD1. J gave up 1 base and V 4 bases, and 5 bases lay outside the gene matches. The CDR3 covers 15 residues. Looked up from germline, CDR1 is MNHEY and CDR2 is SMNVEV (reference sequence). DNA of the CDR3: TGTGCCAGCAGTTCCGGGACAGTGGGCACAGATACGCAGTATTTT. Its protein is CASSSGTVGTDTQYF.

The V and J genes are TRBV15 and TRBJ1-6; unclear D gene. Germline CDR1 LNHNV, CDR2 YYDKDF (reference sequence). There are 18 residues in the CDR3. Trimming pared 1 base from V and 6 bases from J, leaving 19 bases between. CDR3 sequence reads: CATSRAPWTPGGNSPLHF. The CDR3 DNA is TGTGCCACCAGCAGAGCGCCTTGGACTCCCGGTGGTAATTCACCCCTCCACTTT.

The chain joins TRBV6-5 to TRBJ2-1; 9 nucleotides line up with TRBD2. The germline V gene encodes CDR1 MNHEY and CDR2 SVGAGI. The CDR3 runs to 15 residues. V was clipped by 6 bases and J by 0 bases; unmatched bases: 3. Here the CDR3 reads CASRVAGVSYNEQFF. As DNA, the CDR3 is TGTGCCAGCAGGGTAGCGGGAGTCTCCTACAATGAGCAGTTCTTC.

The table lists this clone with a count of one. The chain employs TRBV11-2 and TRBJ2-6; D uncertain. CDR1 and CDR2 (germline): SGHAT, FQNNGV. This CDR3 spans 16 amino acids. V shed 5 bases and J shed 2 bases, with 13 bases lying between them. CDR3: CASSPSLFAGANVLTF. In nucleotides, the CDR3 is TGTGCCAGCAGCCCCTCCCTCTTCGCTGGGGCCAACGTCCTGACTTTC.

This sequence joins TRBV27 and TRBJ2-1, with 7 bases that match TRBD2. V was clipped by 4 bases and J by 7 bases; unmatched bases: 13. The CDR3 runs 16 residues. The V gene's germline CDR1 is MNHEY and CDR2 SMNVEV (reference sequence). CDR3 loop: CASSSLWGRALNEQFF. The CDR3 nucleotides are TGTGCCAGCAGTTCCCTTTGGGGGAGGGCCTTGAATGAGCAGTTCTTC.

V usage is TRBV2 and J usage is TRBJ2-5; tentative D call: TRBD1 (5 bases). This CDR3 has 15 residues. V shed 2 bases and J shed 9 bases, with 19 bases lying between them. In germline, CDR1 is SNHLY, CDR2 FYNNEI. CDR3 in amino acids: CASSERGRPQSPQYF. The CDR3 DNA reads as TGTGCCAGCAGTGAAAGGGGCCGACCCCAGAGCCCCCAGTACTTC.

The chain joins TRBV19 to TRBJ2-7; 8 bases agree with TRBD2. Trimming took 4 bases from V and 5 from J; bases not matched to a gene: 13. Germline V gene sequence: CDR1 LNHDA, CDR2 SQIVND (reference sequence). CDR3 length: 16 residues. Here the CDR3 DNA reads TGTGCCAGTAGTAGAGGGACTGGAACGGGAGGGGACGAGCAGTACTTC. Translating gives CASSRGTGTGGDEQYF.

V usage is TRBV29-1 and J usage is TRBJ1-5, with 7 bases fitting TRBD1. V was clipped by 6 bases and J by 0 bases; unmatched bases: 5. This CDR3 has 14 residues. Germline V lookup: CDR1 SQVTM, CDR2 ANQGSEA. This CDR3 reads CSVGGQTSNQPQHF. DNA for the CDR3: TGCAGCGTAGGGGGACAGACTAGCAATCAGCCCCAGCATTTT.

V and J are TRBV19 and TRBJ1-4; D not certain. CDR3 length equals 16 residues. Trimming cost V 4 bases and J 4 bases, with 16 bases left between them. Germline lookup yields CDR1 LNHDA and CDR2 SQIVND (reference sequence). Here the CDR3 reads CASSSGQTQHNEKLFF. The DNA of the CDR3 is TGTGCCAGTAGTAGTGGCCAAACACAACATAATGAAAAACTGTTTTTT.

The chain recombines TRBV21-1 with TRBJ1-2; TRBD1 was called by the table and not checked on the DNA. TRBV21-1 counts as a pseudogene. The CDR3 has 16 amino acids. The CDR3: CASTQPGQGIHYGYTF. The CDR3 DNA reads TGTGCCAGCACCCAACCGGGACAGGGCATTCACTATGGCTACACCTTC.

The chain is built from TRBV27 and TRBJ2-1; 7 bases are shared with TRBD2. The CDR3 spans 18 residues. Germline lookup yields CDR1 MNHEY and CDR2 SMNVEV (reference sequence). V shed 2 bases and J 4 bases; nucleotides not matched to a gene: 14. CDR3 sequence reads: CASSLQPPSSGPYNEQFF. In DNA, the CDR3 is TGTGCCAGCAGTTTACAGCCCCCGAGTAGCGGGCCATACAATGAGCAGTTCTTC.

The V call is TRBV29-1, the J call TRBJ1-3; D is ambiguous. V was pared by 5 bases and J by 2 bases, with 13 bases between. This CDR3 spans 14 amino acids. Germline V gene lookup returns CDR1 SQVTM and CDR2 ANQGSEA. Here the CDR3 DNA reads TGCAGCGTTTCCCGACAAAATACTGGAAACACCATATATTTT. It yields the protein CSVSRQNTGNTIYF.